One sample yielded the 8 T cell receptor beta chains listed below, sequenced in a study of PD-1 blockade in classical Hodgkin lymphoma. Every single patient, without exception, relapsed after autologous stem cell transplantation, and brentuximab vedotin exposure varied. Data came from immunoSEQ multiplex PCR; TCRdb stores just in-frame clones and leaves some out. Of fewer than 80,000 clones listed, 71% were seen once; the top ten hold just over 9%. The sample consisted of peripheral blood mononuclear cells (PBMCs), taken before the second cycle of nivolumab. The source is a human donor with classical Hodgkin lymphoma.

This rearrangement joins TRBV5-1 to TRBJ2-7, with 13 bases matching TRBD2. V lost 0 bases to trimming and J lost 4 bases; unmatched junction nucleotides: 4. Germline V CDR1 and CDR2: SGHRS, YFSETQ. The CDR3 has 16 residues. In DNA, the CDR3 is TGCGCCAGCAGCTTGGATCCGGGACTAGCGGGGTACGAGCAGTACTTC. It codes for CASSLDPGLAGYEQYF.

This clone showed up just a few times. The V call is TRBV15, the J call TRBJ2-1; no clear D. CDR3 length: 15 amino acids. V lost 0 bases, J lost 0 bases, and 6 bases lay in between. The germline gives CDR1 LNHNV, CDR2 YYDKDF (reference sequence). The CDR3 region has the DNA TGTGCCACCAGCAGAGATGTGGACTCCTACAATGAGCAGTTCTTC. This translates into CATSRDVDSYNEQFF.

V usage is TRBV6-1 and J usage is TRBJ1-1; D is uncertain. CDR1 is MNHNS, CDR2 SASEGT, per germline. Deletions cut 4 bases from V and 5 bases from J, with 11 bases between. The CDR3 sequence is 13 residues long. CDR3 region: CASSVSRQTEAFF. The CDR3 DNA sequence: TGTGCCAGCAGTGTAAGCAGGCAGACTGAAGCTTTCTTT.

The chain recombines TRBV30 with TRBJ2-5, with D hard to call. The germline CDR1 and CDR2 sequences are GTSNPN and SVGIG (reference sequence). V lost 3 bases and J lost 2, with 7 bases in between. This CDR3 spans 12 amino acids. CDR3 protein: CAWRRRQETQYF. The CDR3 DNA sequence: TGTGCCTGGAGAAGACGGCAAGAGACCCAGTACTTC.

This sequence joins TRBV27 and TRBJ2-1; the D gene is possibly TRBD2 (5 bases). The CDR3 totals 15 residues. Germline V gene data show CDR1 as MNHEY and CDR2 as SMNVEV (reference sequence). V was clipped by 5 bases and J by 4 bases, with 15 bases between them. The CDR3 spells CASSPGLAIYNEQFF. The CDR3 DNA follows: TGTGCCAGCAGTCCCGGACTGGCGATATACAATGAGCAGTTCTTC.

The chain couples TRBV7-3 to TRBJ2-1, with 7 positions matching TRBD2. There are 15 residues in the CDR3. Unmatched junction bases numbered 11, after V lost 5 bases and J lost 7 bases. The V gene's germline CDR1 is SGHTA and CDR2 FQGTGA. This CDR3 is CASSPGGLDGNEQFF. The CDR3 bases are TGTGCCAGCAGCCCAGGCGGACTAGATGGGAATGAGCAGTTCTTC.

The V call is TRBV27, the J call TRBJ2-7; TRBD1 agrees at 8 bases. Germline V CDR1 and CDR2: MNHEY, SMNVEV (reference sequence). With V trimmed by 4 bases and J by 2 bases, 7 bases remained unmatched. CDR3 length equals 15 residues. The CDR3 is CASSWTDRGPYEQYF. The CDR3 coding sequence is TGTGCCAGCAGTTGGACAGACAGGGGACCCTACGAGCAGTACTTC.

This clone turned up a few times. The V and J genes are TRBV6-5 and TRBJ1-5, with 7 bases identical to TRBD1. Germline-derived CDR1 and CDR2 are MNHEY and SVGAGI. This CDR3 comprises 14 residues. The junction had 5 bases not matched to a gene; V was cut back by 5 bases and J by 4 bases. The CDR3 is CASSNRDSNQPQHF. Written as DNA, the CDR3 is TGTGCCAGCAGTAACCGGGACAGTAATCAGCCCCAGCATTTT.